The TCR beta chain under discussion was sequenced for a study of OX40 agonist ivuxolimab in advanced cancers. Germline V gives CDR1 SGHTA, CDR2 FQGNSA. With 5 bases clipped from V and 2 bases from J, the junction kept 7 bases outside the gene matches. The CDR3 length is 15 residues. Produced via immunoSEQ multiplex PCR; TCRdb's table is partial and in-frame only. The table lists tens of thousands of clones, around 87% of them singletons. The TCR originated in an adult with an advanced solid tumor such as melanoma, head and neck, liver or kidney cancer. The specimen comprised CD4+ or CD8+ T cells sorted from blood, sampled in a trial of the OX40 agonist ivuxolimab. V gene TRBV7-2 combines with J gene TRBJ1-2; 8 nucleotides align to TRBD1. Here the CDR3 reads CASSPGTGGNYGYTF. DNA of the CDR3: TGTGCCAGCAGCCCGGGGACAGGAGGGAACTATGGCTACACCTTC.